A selection of T cell receptor beta chains follows, all from one sample in a study of blood T cell repertoires in COVID-19. Only in-frame clones appear in the TCRdb table, and some are missing; sequencing was by immunoSEQ multiplex PCR. The table lists 150,000 to 200,000 clones, roughly 84% of them singletons. The specimen sequenced was peripheral blood. The source of these receptors is a human donor with acute or convalescent COVID-19. The donor label of this sample is uncertain. Both conserved end residues are part of each CDR3. The D gene is left open where the match is weak. Clone sizes are given selectively: once, few, many, or a class where the clone is expanded.

.	TRBV10-3	TRBJ1-1	.	CAIKEGLITEAFF	TGTGCCATCAAGGAGGGGCTTATAACTGAAGCTTTCTTT
.	TRBV7-2	TRBJ2-7	TRBD2	CASSLAWGSGSYEQYF	TGTGCCAGCAGCTTAGCGTGGGGTAGCGGGAGTTACGAGCAGTACTTC
once	TRBV25-1	TRBJ2-7	.	CASSELQGSDEQYF	TGTGCCAGCAGTGAATTACAGGGATCGGACGAGCAGTACTTC
.	TRBV28	TRBJ2-3	.	CASSSRRPPGTDTQYF	TGTGCCAGCAGTTCAAGACGCCCCCCAGGAACAGATACGCAGTATTTT
.	TRBV9	TRBJ1-2	.	CASRPSGRDGYTF	TGTGCCAGCAGGCCTAGTGGGAGAGATGGCTACACCTTC
.	TRBV7-2	TRBJ2-1	.	CASSLDPRTPEQFF	TGTGCCAGCAGCTTAGACCCAAGGACACCTGAGCAGTTCTTC
.	TRBV30	TRBJ2-1	TRBD2	CAWSRTSGGAVGNEQFF	TGTGCCTGGAGTAGAACTAGCGGGGGGGCGGTAGGCAATGAGCAGTTCTTC
.	TRBV29-1	TRBJ1-4	.	CSASRGATNEKLFF	TGCAGCGCATCCCGGGGGGCAACTAATGAAAAACTGTTTTTT
.	TRBV15	TRBJ1-5	.	CATSREKGQPQHF	TGTGCCACCAGCAGAGAAAAGGGGCAGCCCCAGCATTTT
.	TRBV18	TRBJ1-1	.	CASSAQGGTEAFF	TGTGCCAGCTCAGCACAAGGCGGGACTGAAGCTTTCTTT
.	TRBV7-3	TRBJ2-2	.	CASSSNGGWTGELFF	TGTGCCAGCAGCTCAAACGGAGGCTGGACCGGGGAGCTGTTTTTT
.	TRBV30	TRBJ1-4	.	CAWKDSEKLFF	TGTGCCTGGAAAGACAGCGAAAAACTGTTTTTT
few	TRBV7-5	TRBJ2-7	.	CVRSPARGSYEQYF	TGTGTCAGAAGCCCAGCGAGGGGGTCTTACGAGCAGTACTTC
.	TRBV2	TRBJ2-2	.	CASNGQGPGELFF	TGTGCCAGCAACGGCCAGGGTCCCGGGGAGCTGTTTTTT
.	TRBV11-3	TRBJ2-7	TRBD2	CASSLEASGNYEQYF	TGTGCCAGCAGCTTAGAAGCTAGCGGTAACTACGAGCAGTACTTC
many	TRBV2	TRBJ1-5	.	CASSEAGDNQPQHF	TGTGCCAGCAGTGAAGCCGGGGACAATCAGCCCCAGCATTTT
.	TRBV2	TRBJ1-6	.	CASSGDWGEGSPLHF	TGTGCCAGCAGTGGAGACTGGGGCGAAGGTTCACCCCTCCACTTT
.	TRBV2	TRBJ2-1	.	CASSVTGNNEQFF	TGTGCCAGCAGTGTGACGGGGAACAATGAGCAGTTCTTC
.	TRBV3-1/TRBV3-2	TRBJ2-5	TRBD2	CASSQPRTSGETQYF	TGTGCCAGCAGCCAACCAAGGACTAGCGGGGAGACCCAGTACTTC